Sequencing of this T cell receptor beta chain was carried out in a study of cytomegalovirus exposure and HLA in healthy donors. As for the study in general: Around 79 million unique TCRs, all from HLA-typed donors, were included in an early release of the data. Study results and caveats: Upon later analysis, HLA-associated TCR beta chains proved more clonally expanded than other, equally common chains. Within a later analysis, the majority of CMV-associated TCR beta chains appeared HLA-restricted.

The CDR3 length is 15 residues. Losses at the gene ends were 4 bases for V and 9 bases for J; bases not matched to a gene: 13. CDR1 MNHNS and CDR2 SASEGT come from the germline V gene. The PCR ran on 60 Vbeta and 13 Jbeta primers. TCRdb's table, derived via immunoSEQ multiplex PCR, lists solely in-frame clones and lacks some. The sample records 160,000 or so clones, 65% to 85% being singletons. On this clone: As yet, its antigen is unknown.

The chain carries TRBV6-1 and TRBJ2-5; 8 bases fit TRBD1. Specimen: PBMCs. The TCR sequence derives from a woman aged 18-35 years in good health and CMV-seronegative. The CDR3 coding sequence is TGTGCCAGCAGTGTGGACAGGGTGGGGGTCGGGGCCCAGTACTTC. The encoded protein is CASSVDRVGVGAQYF.